The 15 T cell receptor beta chains given below trace back to one sample, sequenced in a study of blood T cell repertoires in COVID-19. TCRdb's copy holds only in-frame clones and misses some; the assay was immunoSEQ multiplex PCR. In the table there are around 200,000 clones, 85% of which are singletons. Sequencing input: PBMCs or T cells enriched from blood (not recorded which). The receptors were gathered from a man aged 35 to 55 who had recovered from COVID-19.

This rearrangement joins TRBV5-1 to TRBJ1-2; D perhaps matches TRBD1 (6 bases). Germline V lookup: CDR1 SGHRS, CDR2 YFSETQ. CDR3 size: 15 residues. Trimming pared 0 bases from V and 4 bases from J, leaving 13 bases between. DNA of the CDR3: TGCGCCAGCAGCTTGGCCCCGAGGGGGATCTATGGCTACACCTTC. Amino acids: CASSLAPRGIYGYTF.

This clone has just one count. At one end, the junction sequence differs from germline, possibly due to a read error. The V and J genes are TRBV7-7 and TRBJ2-2, with D possibly TRBD1 on 6 matching bases. This CDR3 spans 15 amino acids. The germline V gene has CDR1 SSHAT and CDR2 FNYEAQ (reference sequence). This chain's CDR3 is CASSPGVLNTGELFF. The DNA of the CDR3 is TGTGCTAGCAGCCCAGGGGTTCTGAACACCGGGGAGCTGTTTTTT.

The V and J genes are TRBV5-1 and TRBJ2-3, with TRBD2 identical over 8 bases. Unmatched junction bases numbered 10, after V lost 0 bases and J lost 4 bases. There are 17 residues in the CDR3. Germline V gene lookup returns CDR1 SGHRS and CDR2 YFSETQ. The CDR3 sequence: CASSLGLSTSVADTQYF. The CDR3 nucleotides read TGCGCCAGCAGCTTGGGGCTCTCGACTAGCGTTGCAGATACGCAGTATTTT. The variable domain in full, completed from reference TRBV5-1 and TRBJ2-3, reads KAGVTQTPRYLIKTRGQQVTLSCSPISGHRSVSWYQQTPGQGLQFLFEYFSETQRNKGNFPGRFSGRQFSNSRSEMNVSTLELGDSALYLCASSLGLSTSVADTQYFGPGTRLTVL.

This clone appeared once. The chain uses TRBV9 and TRBJ2-1, with 7 bases lining up with TRBD2. Losses at the gene ends were 0 bases for V and 7 bases for J; bases not matched to a gene: 7. The CDR3 is 15 amino acids. Germline V gene data show CDR1 as SGDLS and CDR2 as YYNGEE. The CDR3: CASSVGGGEGNEQFF. The CDR3 DNA reads TGTGCCAGCAGCGTAGGTGGCGGGGAGGGAAATGAGCAGTTCTTC.

The V gene is TRBV28, the J gene TRBJ2-1, with D perhaps TRBD2 (5 bases). Germline V gives CDR1 MDHEN, CDR2 SYDVKM. This CDR3 has 11 residues. Between the trimmed V and J ends, which lost 5 bases and 8 bases, there was a span of 7 bases. CDR3 DNA sequence: TGTGCCAGCAGTATGCGGGATGAGCAGTTCTTC. Translating it yields CASSMRDEQFF.

The chain is built from TRBV13 and TRBJ1-1; D is undetermined. The CDR3 is 11 residues long. The V end was cut by 1 base, the J end by 7 bases, with 4 bases between. Germline-derived CDR1 and CDR2 are PRHDT and FYEKMQ (reference sequence). Here the CDR3 reads CASSLDSEAFF. The CDR3 DNA sequence: TGTGCCAGCAGCTTAGACAGTGAAGCTTTCTTT.

The genes are TRBV6-5 and TRBJ1-5; D remains ambiguous. V lost 6 bases, J lost 3 bases, and 12 bases lay in between. Germline CDR1 is MNHEY and CDR2 is SVGAGI. The CDR3 runs 14 residues. CDR3 residues: CASSSQESNQPQHF. CDR3 in DNA: TGTGCCAGCAGCTCCCAGGAATCCAATCAGCCCCAGCATTTT.

The chain recombines TRBV9 with TRBJ2-3; a possible D gene is TRBD2 (6 bases). The V gene lost 3 bases and the J gene lost 1 base, with 15 bases spanning the gap. The CDR3 spans 16 residues. Germline V CDR1 and CDR2: SGDLS, YYNGEE. As DNA, the CDR3 is TGTGCCAGCAGCGCCGGGAGCCCCGGTGGCACAGATACGCAGTATTTT. Amino acid sequence: CASSAGSPGGTDTQYF. Filled out from reference TRBV9 and TRBJ2-3, the complete variable domain reads DSGVTQTPKHLITATGQRVTLRCSPRSGDLSVYWYQQSLDQGLQFLIQYYNGEERAKGNILERFSAQQFPDLHSELNLSSLELGDSALYFCASSAGSPGGTDTQYFGPGTRLTVL.

The chain joins TRBV7-2 to TRBJ2-3; 8 nucleotides match TRBD1. The CDR3 totals 18 residues. The ends lost 4 bases at V and 3 bases at J; junction bases unmatched: 15. Germline V lookup: CDR1 SGHTA, CDR2 FQGNSA. Here the CDR3 reads CASSSDRGRQSGTDTQYF. The DNA for the CDR3 is TGTGCCAGCAGCTCCGACAGGGGCCGCCAATCCGGTACAGATACGCAGTATTTT.

The V call is TRBV6-2 or TRBV6-3, the J call TRBJ2-5; TRBD1 aligns across 7 bases. V shed 5 bases and J 4 bases; nucleotides not matched to a gene: 10. The CDR3 is made up of 15 amino acids. CDR1 is MNHEY, CDR2 SVGEGT, per germline. The CDR3: CASSRNQGGRETQYF. DNA of the CDR3: TGTGCCAGCAGTAGGAATCAAGGGGGCAGAGAGACCCAGTACTTC.

Of note for this clone: Within the sample, other DNA sequences also encode this same CDR3. CDR3 bases: TGCGCCAGCAGCTTGGCCGGGTTGAGTGGCTACACCTTC. Protein product: CASSLAGLSGYTF. This rearrangement joins TRBV5-1 to TRBJ1-2, with D unresolved. The CDR3 runs to 13 residues. Trimming removed 0 bases from V and 7 bases from J, with 10 bases in between. The V gene's germline CDR1 is SGHRS and CDR2 YFSETQ.

This clone was detected only once. The V and J genes are TRBV18 and TRBJ1-1; TRBD1 aligns across 7 bases. Germline CDR1 KGHSH, CDR2 LQKENI. The CDR3 is 13 amino acids. J gave up 7 bases and V 3 bases, and 5 bases lay outside the gene matches. CDR3 DNA: TGTGCCAGCTCACCGGGACAGAGGGATGAAGCTTTCTTT. Translation gives CASSPGQRDEAFF.

This sequence joins TRBV7-3 and TRBJ2-3; D might be TRBD2 (6 bases). V lost 5 bases to trimming and J lost 0 bases, with 15 bases between them. Germline V CDR1 and CDR2: SGHTA, FQGTGA. The CDR3 length is 16 residues. CDR3 nucleotides: TGTGCCAGCAGCCCGAACATCGGGGGTAGCACAGATACGCAGTATTTT. It specifies CASSPNIGGSTDTQYF.

The genes are TRBV2 and TRBJ2-1; 8 nucleotides align to TRBD2. The CDR3 consists of 11 residues. CDR1 SNHLY and CDR2 FYNNEI come from the germline V gene. The ends lost 8 bases at V and 14 bases at J; junction bases unmatched: 8. CDR3 amino acids: CASSWSGSEFF. CDR3 DNA sequence: TGTGCCAGCTCCTGGAGCGGGAGTGAGTTCTTC.

The V gene is TRBV4-3, the J gene TRBJ2-6; D remains unclear. There are 13 residues in the CDR3. V was clipped by 6 bases and J by 2 bases, with 5 bases between them. Germline values: CDR1 LGHNA, CDR2 YSLEER. The CDR3 DNA reads as TGCGCCAGCAGACACACTGGGGCCAACGTCCTGACTTTC. Encoded protein: CASRHTGANVLTF.